This T cell receptor (beta chain) was identified during a study of cytomegalovirus exposure and HLA in healthy donors. PCR used 60 Vbeta primers and 13 Jbeta primers. Generated by immunoSEQ multiplex PCR, the TCRdb table keeps only in-frame clones and is missing some. The sample has about 150,000 clones, about 72% seen once. The CDR3 is 11 residues long. The germline V gene has CDR1 MDHEN and CDR2 SYDVKM. The germline V and J ends were trimmed by 5 bases and 4 bases, with 3 bases remaining between them. On this clone: Other DNA sequences in the same sample also yield this CDR3.

The specimen was PBMCs. This receptor was taken from a man in his sixties in good health and CMV-seronegative. The gene calls are TRBV28 and TRBJ1-5; D not resolved. The CDR3 loop is CASSPNQPQHF. CDR3 DNA: TGTGCCAGCAGTCCTAATCAGCCCCAGCATTTT. Together with reference TRBV28 and TRBJ1-5, the CDR3 gives the full variable domain: DVKVTQSSRYLVKRTGEKVFLECVQDMDHENMFWYRQDPGLGLRLIYFSYDVKMKEKGDIPEGYSVSREKKERFSLILESASTNQTSMYLCASSPNQPQHFGDGTRLSIL.